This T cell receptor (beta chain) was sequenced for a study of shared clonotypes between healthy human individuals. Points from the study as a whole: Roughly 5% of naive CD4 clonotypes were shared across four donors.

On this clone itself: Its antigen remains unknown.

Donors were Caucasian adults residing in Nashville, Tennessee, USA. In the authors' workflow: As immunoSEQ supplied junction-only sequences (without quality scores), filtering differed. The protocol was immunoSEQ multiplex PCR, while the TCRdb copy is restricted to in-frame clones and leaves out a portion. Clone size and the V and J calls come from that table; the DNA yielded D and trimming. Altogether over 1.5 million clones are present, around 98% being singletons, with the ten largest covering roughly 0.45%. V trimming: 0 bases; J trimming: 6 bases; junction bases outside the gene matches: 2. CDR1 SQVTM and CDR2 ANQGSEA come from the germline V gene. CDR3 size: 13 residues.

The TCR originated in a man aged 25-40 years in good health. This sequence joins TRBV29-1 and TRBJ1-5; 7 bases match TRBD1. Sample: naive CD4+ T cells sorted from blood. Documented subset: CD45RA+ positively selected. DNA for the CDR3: TGCAGCGTTGAAGACGGGACAGCTCAGCCCCAGCATTTT. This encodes CSVEDGTAQPQHF.